This TCR beta chain stems from a study of tumor-infiltrating lymphocytes in localized non-small cell lung cancer. The overall study: Tumor tissue and non-adjacent uninvolved lung came from each patient. Study-level points and caveats: Different pieces of the same tissue were used for each assay.

Note on this clone: Its antigen remains unidentified.

Trimming removed 5 bases from V and 2 bases from J, with 7 bases in between. CDR1 is MNHEY, CDR2 SVGAGI, per germline. The CDR3 is 13 amino acids. Profiling relied on immunoSEQ multiplex PCR, and the TCRdb table lists in-frame clones only, not all of them. The data hold around 16,000 clones, with roughly 40% observed a single time. This clonotype was sampled from a human donor with non-small cell lung cancer. The material sequenced was lung tumor tissue. This chain connects TRBV6-5 to TRBJ1-5; D gene uncertain. Written as DNA, the CDR3 is TGTGCCAGCAGTCGGACGGGCAATCAGCCCCAGCATTTT. Translation gives CASSRTGNQPQHF.